This TCR beta chain is drawn from a study of cytomegalovirus exposure and HLA in healthy donors. Across the whole study: Membership in the Caucasian-associated ancestry cluster was found for 75% to 90% of approximately 380 genotyped donors. Study-wide results and limits: In vitro, three CMV-associated chains proved specific for CMV antigens. Later analysis reportedly placed an Asian-associated ancestry cluster below the roughly 600-donor mean in N-insertions. Follow-up analysis later connected one missense variant in DCLRE1C with trimming of TCR beta V- and J-genes.

This clone was observed a single time. Its antigen is unidentified. This CDR3 region has 14 residues. The germline gives CDR1 MDHEN, CDR2 SYDVKM. Trimming stripped 5 bases from V and 9 bases from J, with 17 bases between. The PCR was carried out with 60 Vbeta primers and 13 Jbeta primers. The data were produced by immunoSEQ multiplex PCR, yet TCRdb's version contains in-frame clones alone and is incomplete. The sample records 150,000 to 200,000 clones, around 82% being singletons. This chain links TRBV28 with TRBJ1-5; D gene ambiguous. The sequence was obtained from a man in his forties in good health and CMV-seronegative. The specimen sequenced was PBMCs. CDR3: CASSPRPTNGPQHF. CDR3 bases: TGTGCCAGCAGTCCTAGACCCACGAACGGGCCCCAGCATTTT. The full variable domain, its missing parts supplied by reference TRBV28 and TRBJ1-5, is DVKVTQSSRYLVKRTGEKVFLECVQDMDHENMFWYRQDPGLGLRLIYFSYDVKMKEKGDIPEGYSVSREKKERFSLILESASTNQTSMYLCASSPRPTNGPQHFGDGTRLSIL.